A selection of T cell receptor beta chains follows, all from one sample in a study of T cell responses to AZD1222 COVID-19 vaccine. TCRdb's copy holds only in-frame clones and misses some; the assay was immunoSEQ multiplex PCR. The sample lists 150,000 to 200,000 clones, 92% occurring once. Sequences were derived from peripheral blood, sampled 28 days after the second AZD1222 dose. Receptor source: an adult who received the AZD1222 COVID-19 vaccine. The CDR3 runs from the conserved cysteine through the conserved F or W. The D gene is left open where the match is weak. The size field is filled for only some rows; it gives once, few, many or a size class.

j_call clone_size v_call d_call cdr3_aa cdr3_nt
TRBJ1-3 NA TRBV25-1 NA CASSAPGPIGNTIYF TGTGCCAGCAGTGCTCCGGGACCGATTGGAAACACCATATATTTT
TRBJ2-4 NA TRBV20-1 TRBD2 CSASVRGGADNIQYF TGCAGTGCTAGTGTCCGCGGGGGGGCCGATAACATTCAGTACTTC
TRBJ2-1 NA TRBV19 NA CASSIGGTNEQFF TGTGCCAGTAGTATAGGCGGGACAAATGAGCAGTTCTTC
TRBJ1-4 NA TRBV4-2 NA CASSQDEGRSEKLFF TGTGCCAGCAGCCAAGATGAGGGGAGGAGCGAAAAACTGTTTTTT
TRBJ1-3 NA TRBV11-2 NA CASNWGNTIYF TGTGCCAGCAACTGGGGAAACACCATATATTTT
TRBJ2-2 NA TRBV15 NA CATSRRRKSTGELFF TGTGCCACCAGCAGGAGGCGAAAAAGCACCGGGGAGCTGTTTTTT
TRBJ2-5 NA TRBV6-5 NA CASRTVETQYF TGTGCCAGCAGGACCGTTGAGACCCAGTACTTC
TRBJ2-7 NA TRBV5-1 NA CASSLAGDLYEQYF TGCGCCAGCAGCTTGGCGGGGGACCTCTACGAGCAGTACTTC
TRBJ1-5 NA TRBV28 NA CASSPPPGDQPQHF TGTGCCAGCAGCCCCCCTCCCGGGGATCAGCCCCAGCATTTT
TRBJ1-2 NA TRBV30 TRBD1 CAWSVQSQGGYTF TGTGCCTGGAGTGTACAGTCACAGGGGGGCTACACCTTC
TRBJ2-2 NA TRBV7-5 NA CARSLGLAGNMNTGELFF TGTGCCAGAAGCCTGGGACTAGCGGGAAATATGAACACCGGGGAGCTGTTTTTT
TRBJ2-2 NA TRBV15 NA CATSRDEEETNTGELFF TGTGCCACCAGCAGAGATGAGGAGGAAACGAACACCGGGGAGCTGTTTTTT
TRBJ1-1 NA TRBV28 NA CALHVLDLGRNTEAFF TGTGCCCTACACGTTTTGGATTTGGGTCGGAACACTGAAGCTTTCTTT
TRBJ2-1 few TRBV24-1 NA CATSDPDREQFF TGTGCCACCAGTGATCCGGACCGGGAGCAGTTCTTC
TRBJ2-1 NA TRBV27 NA CASRQRPSAVYNEQFF TGTGCCAGCAGGCAAAGACCCTCGGCGGTATACAATGAGCAGTTCTTC
TRBJ1-5 NA TRBV4-3 NA CASSQEGGNNQPQHF TGCGCCAGCAGCCAAGAGGGGGGGAACAATCAGCCCCAGCATTTT
TRBJ2-1 NA TRBV4-1 NA CASSSLGTTDEQFF TGCGCCAGCAGCTCCTTAGGCACGACGGATGAGCAGTTCTTC
TRBJ2-7 NA TRBV5-1 TRBD1 CASSLAGTGLYEQYF TGCGCCAGCAGCTTGGCCGGGACAGGCCTCTACGAGCAGTACTTC
TRBJ1-1 NA TRBV19 NA CASSSPDSFLNTEAFF TGTGCCAGTAGCTCCCCAGACAGCTTTTTGAACACTGAAGCTTTCTTT
TRBJ1-6 NA TRBV30 NA CAWSVSVDNSPLHF TGTGCCTGGAGTGTTTCTGTGGATAATTCACCCCTCCACTTT
TRBJ1-6 NA TRBV18 NA CASSPGRQNSPLHF TGTGCCAGCTCACCGGGACGGCAGAATTCACCCCTCCACTTT
TRBJ2-1 NA TRBV7-8 TRBD2 CASSTTSGSSYNEQFF TGTGCCAGCAGCACCACTAGCGGGAGTTCTTACAATGAGCAGTTCTTC
TRBJ1-5 NA TRBV7-6 NA CASSSDTNQPQHF TGTGCCAGCAGCTCTGATACCAATCAGCCCCAGCATTTT